The 18 T cell receptor beta chains listed next were all sequenced from one sample in a study of T-cell memory formation after mild COVID-19. Using its own MiXCR run on the 5' RACE reads, TCRdb lists one record per CDR3 protein. The table lists about 400,000 distinct CDR3 sequences, 24% of them singletons. The sample taken for sequencing was PBMCs or a T cell subset sorted from them (not recorded which). These TCRs come from an adult woman who had mild COVID-19 (a few samples of this study predate the infection). Cell type and time point are not known.

The chain combines TRBV4-1 with TRBJ2-7; 7 bases line up with TRBD2. Unmatched junction bases numbered 13, after V lost 4 bases and J lost 1 base. This CDR3 is built from 17 residues. Germline CDR1 and CDR2: MGHRA and YSYEKL. The CDR3 DNA is TGCGCCAGCAGCCCCACAGCGGGACCTGCTCGGTCCTACGAGCAGTACTTC. Translating it yields CASSPTAGPARSYEQYF.

The rearrangement uses TRBV29-1 and TRBJ2-1; TRBD2 matches at 10 bases. The CDR3 consists of 12 residues. The germline gives CDR1 SQVTM, CDR2 ANQGSEA. After removal of 7 bases from V and 5 bases from J, the junction contained 2 bases not matched to a gene. The CDR3 bases are TGCAGCGCGGGACTAGCGAACAATGAGCAGTTCTTC. Residues: CSAGLANNEQFF.

This clonotype has just a few counts. The chain combines TRBV9 with TRBJ2-3; 7 bases are a match to TRBD1. Germline CDR1 is SGDLS and CDR2 is YYNGEE. The CDR3 runs to 14 residues. The V gene end was trimmed by 3 bases and the J gene end by 1 base; junction bases not matched to a gene: 2. Written as DNA, the CDR3 is TGTGCCAGCAGCGGCGGACAGGGCACAGATACGCAGTATTTT. The encoded protein is CASSGGQGTDTQYF.

In its sample, this clonotype was seen a few times. The chain uses TRBV7-9 and TRBJ2-2; D may correspond to TRBD1 or TRBD2 (5 bases each). V gave up 6 bases and J gave up 4 bases, with 18 bases separating them. Germline CDR1 reads SEHNR; CDR2 reads FQNEAQ (reference sequence). The CDR3 totals 16 residues. The CDR3 loop reads CASRRDLLTSTGELFF. The DNA for the CDR3 is TGTGCCAGCAGGAGGGACCTCCTAACCTCCACCGGGGAGCTGTTTTTT.

The genes are TRBV10-2 and TRBJ1-1; D is possibly TRBD1 (6 bases). Looked up from germline, CDR1 is WSHSY and CDR2 is SAAADI. The V and J ends lost 2 bases and 4 bases respectively, with 11 bases between them. The CDR3 sequence is 14 residues long. The CDR3 DNA is TGCGCCAGCAGTGAGAGGGGGGGAGGCACTGAAGCTTTCTTT. Translating it yields CASSERGGGTEAFF.

This clonotype showed up just a few times. This chain uses TRBV7-9 with TRBJ2-3; D not certain. Germline V gene data show CDR1 as SEHNR and CDR2 as FQNEAQ (reference sequence). This CDR3 is 13 amino acids long. Trimming removed 1 base from V and 6 bases from J, with 8 bases in between. In DNA, the CDR3 is TGTGCCAGCAGCTTAGGGCGCCAGGATACGCAGTATTTT. It yields the protein CASSLGRQDTQYF.

This clonotype was detected only a few times. The genes are TRBV2 and TRBJ2-1; 11 bases are shared with TRBD2. J gave up 4 bases and V 6 bases, and 11 bases lay outside the gene matches. Germline V gene sequence: CDR1 SNHLY, CDR2 FYNNEI. The CDR3 runs to 17 residues. The CDR3 DNA follows: TGTGCCAGCAGGATGCCACTAGCGGGGGTGGTGTACAATGAGCAGTTCTTC. The encoded protein is CASRMPLAGVVYNEQFF. The whole variable domain, remainder taken from reference TRBV2 and TRBJ2-1, is EPEVTQTPSHQVTQMGQEVILRCVPISNHLYFYWYRQILGQKVEFLVSFYNNEISEKSEIFDDQFSVERPDGSNFTLKIRSTKLEDSAMYFCASRMPLAGVVYNEQFFGPGTRLTVL.

The chain carries TRBV7-9 and TRBJ2-1; 9 nucleotides align to TRBD2. CDR1 and CDR2 (germline): SEHNR, FQNEAQ (reference sequence). V gave up 1 base and J gave up 8 bases; unmatched junction bases: 18. The CDR3 has 19 residues. In nucleotides, the CDR3 is TGTGCCAGCAGCTTAGGTATAGCGGGGGCCTTCATAGGGATCGATGAGCAGTTCTTC. It yields the protein CASSLGIAGAFIGIDEQFF.

This clonotype was recorded many times. V and J are TRBV12-3 or TRBV12-4 and TRBJ1-2; 7 bases are shared with TRBD1. There are 14 residues in the CDR3. The V and J ends lost 3 bases and 0 bases, in that order; junction bases with no gene match: 1. The CDR3 loop reads CASSLGQPNYGYTF. The CDR3 DNA is TGTGCCAGCAGTTTGGGACAGCCTAACTATGGCTACACCTTC.

This clonotype was recorded once. J is TRBJ2-7 and V is TRBV5-5; no clear D. The CDR3 has 13 amino acids. The germline gives CDR1 SGHKS, CDR2 YYEKEE (reference sequence). V was cut by 4 bases and J by 0 bases, with 8 bases left in between. CDR3 amino acids: CASSRQFSYEQYF. The CDR3 nucleotides read TGTGCCAGCAGCCGTCAGTTCTCCTACGAGCAGTACTTC.

This clonotype has a handful of counts. The genes are TRBV12-3 or TRBV12-4 and TRBJ2-1; 8 bases are shared with TRBD2. The CDR3 covers 15 residues. V shed 6 bases, J shed 1 base, and the junction held 5 bases outside the gene matches. CDR3 amino acids: CASRDSGASYNEQFF. DNA for the CDR3: TGTGCCAGCAGGGATAGCGGGGCTTCCTACAATGAGCAGTTCTTC.

V is TRBV20-1 and J is TRBJ2-4; 10 bases match TRBD2. The CDR3 covers 13 residues. Losses at the gene ends were 3 bases for V and 9 bases for J; bases not matched to a gene: 5. Germline loops: CDR1 DFQATT, CDR2 SNEGSKA (reference sequence). The DNA for the CDR3 is TGCAGTGCTAGGGAGCGGGGGGGCCGCATTCAGTACTTC. It codes for CSARERGGRIQYF.

The V call is TRBV11-2, the J call TRBJ1-2; 8 nucleotides match TRBD1. In germline, CDR1 is SGHAT, CDR2 FQNNGV. The CDR3 runs to 14 residues. The V segment lost 7 bases and the J segment 8 bases; nucleotides outside the gene matches: 12. CDR3 sequence (DNA): TGTGCCAGCAACACCGCCCGACAGGGGCGCGGCTACACCTTC. This sequence encodes CASNTARQGRGYTF.

This clonotype was counted only a few times. V is TRBV7-9 and J is TRBJ1-6; a weak D match, TRBD1 (5 bases). CDR1 is SEHNR, CDR2 FQNEAQ, per germline (reference sequence). With 3 bases removed from V and 2 bases from J, the gap between germline ends came to 8 bases. CDR3 length: 15 amino acids. As DNA, the CDR3 is TGTGCCAGCAGCTTCGCAGGGACCTATAATTCACCCCTCCACTTT. It translates to CASSFAGTYNSPLHF.

The chain links TRBV7-2 to TRBJ2-5, with no clear D. CDR1 is SGHTA and CDR2 is FQGNSA in the germline V gene. Trimming shortened V by 5 bases and J by 6 bases, and 7 bases separated the two germline ends. The CDR3 has 11 amino acids. The CDR3 DNA reads as TGTGCCAGCAGCACAATACAGACCCAGTACTTC. Amino acid sequence: CASSTIQTQYF.

A remark on this clonotype: The junction does not match germline at one end; this may be a read error. This chain connects TRBV12-3 or TRBV12-4 to TRBJ1-2; D possibly corresponds to TRBD1 (6 bases). The CDR3 spans 15 residues. The CDR3 here is CASSLRGGAPYGYTF. CDR3 in DNA: TGTGCAAGCAGTTTAAGGGGGGGGGCGCCCTATGGCTACACCTTC.

The V call is TRBV3-1, the J call TRBJ1-2; 7 nucleotides align to TRBD1. The CDR3 is 14 residues long. V shed 5 bases and J 6 bases; nucleotides not matched to a gene: 9. Looked up from germline, CDR1 is LGHDT and CDR2 is YNNKEL (reference sequence). In DNA form, the CDR3 reads TGTGCCAGCAGCTCCAGAGCAGGGGGGAATGGCTACACCTTC. Translation gives CASSSRAGGNGYTF.

Only a few counts were recorded for this clonotype. CDR3 amino acids: CASTIGLGEQFF. CDR3 sequence (DNA): TGTGCCAGCACCATTGGGTTGGGTGAGCAGTTCTTC. The V gene is TRBV2, the J gene TRBJ2-1; D is uncertain. Germline assignment: CDR1 SNHLY and CDR2 FYNNEI. This CDR3 is built from 12 residues. V lost 7 bases to trimming and J lost 9 bases, with 13 bases between them. Full variable domain (remainder filled in from reference TRBV2 and TRBJ2-1): EPEVTQTPSHQVTQMGQEVILRCVPISNHLYFYWYRQILGQKVEFLVSFYNNEISEKSEIFDDQFSVERPDGSNFTLKIRSTKLEDSAMYFCASTIGLGEQFFGPGTRLTVL.